The 28 T cell receptor beta chains in this list originate from one sample, sequenced in a study of glioma-infiltrating T cells. The iRepertoire nested amplicon-rescue multiplex PCR amplified TCR alpha and beta CDR3s from RNA. Using its own MiXCR run on the multiplex PCR reads, TCRdb lists one record per CDR3 protein. The table lists 90,000 to 100,000 distinct CDR3 sequences, approximately 42% of them singletons. The sample taken for sequencing was glioma tissue, nonneoplastic brain tissue, or PBMCs (not recorded which). The origin of the receptors is a human donor with low-grade glioma or glioblastoma, undergoing nonglioma brain surgery, or in good health (not recorded which).

At least ten counts were recorded for this clonotype. V gene TRBV4-2 combines with J gene TRBJ2-1; the D gene could be TRBD1 or TRBD2 (5 bases each). V lost 1 base and J lost 5, with 15 bases in between. The germline V gene encodes CDR1 LGHNA and CDR2 YNFKEQ. The CDR3 has 16 residues. The CDR3 region is CASSQAFGASHNEQFF. CDR3 in DNA: TGTGCCAGCAGCCAAGCTTTTGGGGCTAGCCACAATGAGCAGTTCTTC.

In this sample, this clonotype turned up many times. The V gene is TRBV20-1, the J gene TRBJ2-3; D is unresolved. Germline V gene data show CDR1 as DFQATT and CDR2 as SNEGSKA (reference sequence). Trimming stripped 5 bases from V and 4 bases from J, with 4 bases between. The CDR3 sequence is 10 residues long. The CDR3 DNA reads TGCAGTGCTGCCTCAGATACGCAGTATTTT. It translates to CSAASDTQYF.

This clonotype was detected ten times or more. The chain recombines TRBV12-3 or TRBV12-4 with TRBJ1-1; no definite D call. This CDR3 region has 14 residues. Trimming left V 1 base short and J 2 bases short, with 8 bases between. The CDR3 nucleotides read TGTGCCAGCAGTTTAGTGGAGACTAACACTGAAGCTTTCTTT. Translation gives CASSLVETNTEAFF.

Many counts were recorded for this clonotype. The rearrangement uses TRBV27 and TRBJ2-2, with 9 bases aligning to TRBD2. After removal of 7 bases from V and 3 bases from J, the junction contained 3 bases not matched to a gene. There are 14 residues in the CDR3. Germline-derived CDR1 and CDR2 are MNHEY and SMNVEV (reference sequence). The CDR3 loop is CASMAGGYTGELFF. The CDR3 nucleotides are TGTGCCAGCATGGCGGGAGGGTACACCGGGGAGCTGTTTTTT.

This clonotype showed up many times. The chain has TRBV12-3 or TRBV12-4 and TRBJ2-2, with a possible D match to TRBD1 (5 bases). The germline V and J ends were trimmed by 5 bases and 5 bases, with 9 bases remaining between them. This CDR3 region has 13 residues. The CDR3, as DNA: TGTGCCAGCAGTACAAGACAGACCGGGGAGCTGTTTTTT. This codes for CASSTRQTGELFF.

This clonotype came up many times. The V and J genes are TRBV6-1 and TRBJ1-3; 7 nucleotides align to TRBD1. Germline lookup yields CDR1 MNHNS and CDR2 SASEGT. The CDR3 runs 15 residues. Trimming cost V 5 bases and J 0 bases; bases outside gene matches: 4. CDR3 residues: CASSFDRASGNTIYF. The DNA of the CDR3 is TGTGCCAGCAGTTTCGACAGGGCCTCTGGAAACACCATATATTTT.

This clonotype was observed many times. The chain links TRBV7-8 to TRBJ2-2; 9 bases are a match to TRBD1. V lost 10 bases to trimming and J lost 7 bases; unmatched junction nucleotides: 13. The CDR3 covers 15 residues. The germline CDR1 and CDR2 sequences are SGHVS and FQNEAQ. This chain's CDR3 is CATLAGTGLVGELFF. CDR3 bases: TGTGCCACCCTAGCCGGGACAGGGCTCGTCGGGGAGCTGTTTTTT. Drawing the rest from reference TRBV7-8 and TRBJ2-2, the complete variable domain is GAGVSQSPRYKVAKRGQDVALRCDPISGHVSLFWYQQALGQGPEFLTYFQNEAQLDKSGLPSDRFFAERPEGSVSTLKIQRTQQEDSAVYLCATLAGTGLVGELFFGEGSRLTVL.

This clonotype occurred once. One end of the junction is discordant with germline, which a read error may explain. CDR3 sequence (DNA): TGTGCAAGCGCCCGCTCCGCGGGGAATTCACCCCTCAACTTT. Protein product: CASARSAGNSPLNF. This chain joins TRBV28 and TRBJ1-6; D gene unclear. Germline CDR1 reads MDHEN; CDR2 reads SYDVKM. The CDR3 is made up of 14 amino acids.

This chain connects TRBV6-1 to TRBJ2-7, with 9 bases identical to TRBD1. In germline, CDR1 is MNHNS, CDR2 SASEGT. V shed 6 bases and J 5 bases; nucleotides not matched to a gene: 14. The CDR3 runs to 16 residues. The CDR3 nucleotides are TGTGCCAGCAGCCTCCTTGACCCGGGACAGGGCCACGAGCAGTACTTC. This codes for CASSLLDPGQGHEQYF.

This clonotype was seen many times. This sequence joins TRBV5-1 and TRBJ2-1; 7 positions match TRBD1. CDR1 and CDR2 from the germline V gene are SGHRS and YFSETQ. The junction had 3 bases not matched to a gene; V was cut back by 0 bases and J by 3 bases. There are 15 residues in the CDR3. Here the CDR3 reads CASSLEGAIYNEQFF. Here the CDR3 DNA reads TGCGCCAGCAGCTTGGAGGGGGCTATCTACAATGAGCAGTTCTTC.

Of note for this clonotype: A much larger clonotype is one base distant, so this may be a read error. The chain uses TRBV5-1 and TRBJ2-5; either TRBD1 or TRBD2 may supply D (8 bases each). This CDR3 is built from 17 residues. Germline loops: CDR1 SGHRS, CDR2 YFSETQ. CDR3 sequence reads: CSSSWTGIRGGQETQYF. CDR3 nucleotide sequence: TGCTCCAGCAGCTGGACAGGGATACGGGGGGGCCAAGAGACCCAGTACTTC. Looking up the rest from reference TRBV5-1 and TRBJ2-5 gives the full variable domain: KAGVTQTPRYLIKTRGQQVTLSCSPISGHRSVSWYQQTPGQGLQFLFEYFSETQRNKGNFPGRFSGRQFSNSRSEMNVSTLELGDSALYLCSSSWTGIRGGQETQYFGPGTRLLVL.

Of note for this clonotype: A read error may be the cause here, since a much bigger clone is one base away. This chain links TRBV4-2 with TRBJ2-1; D unresolved. V gave up 11 bases and J gave up 3 bases, with 20 bases separating them. CDR3 length equals 15 residues. Germline V gene lookup returns CDR1 LGHNA and CDR2 YNFKEQ. The CDR3 sequence is CAWRPLGGIYNEQFF. The DNA of the CDR3 is TGTGCCTGGAGACCCCTGGGTGGTATCTACAATGAGCAGTTCTTC.

This clonotype has only a few counts. This may stem from a read error, because a much larger clone lies one nucleotide away. The CDR3 sequence is CATSVGSGLNWGDKQLF. The DNA for the CDR3 is TGTGCCACCAGTGTGGGTTCCGGGCTTAACTGGGGTGATAAGCAGCTCTTC. V is TRBV24-1 and J is TRBJ2-1; D gene unclear. Germline CDR1 KGHDR, CDR2 SFDVKD. CDR3 length: 17 amino acids.

Concerning this clonotype: Compared with germline, one end of the junction differs, possibly owing to a read error. This chain uses TRBV7-4 with TRBJ2-2; 12 positions agree with TRBD2. Germline lookup yields CDR1 SGHVT and CDR2 SQSDAQ. CDR3 length equals 16 residues. Here the CDR3 reads CANSRLAGVGTGELFF. The CDR3, as DNA: TGCGCCAACAGCAGACTAGCGGGAGTCGGTACCGGGGAGCTGTTTTTT.

The rearrangement uses TRBV6-5 and TRBJ2-1; 8 nucleotides align to TRBD2. The CDR3 is 15 amino acids. The germline V gene encodes CDR1 MNHEY and CDR2 SVGAGI. V lost 6 bases to trimming and J lost 2 bases; unmatched junction nucleotides: 6. Here the CDR3 DNA reads TGTGCCAGCAGCCCAGTCGGGGGGGCCTACAATGAGCAGTTCTTC. Translation gives CASSPVGGAYNEQFF.

This clonotype appeared many times. The rearrangement links TRBV6-6 to TRBJ1-2, with TRBD1 as a possible D gene (6 bases). This CDR3 comprises 15 residues. The V end lost 0 bases, the J end lost 6 bases, and 14 bases lay between the germline ends. In germline, CDR1 is MNHNY, CDR2 SVGAGI (reference sequence). As DNA, the CDR3 is TGTGCCAGCAGTTACTCAGGGTTGAACAGGGATGGCTACACCTTC. Translation gives CASSYSGLNRDGYTF.

The rearrangement uses TRBV6-1 and TRBJ2-5, with 15 bases that match TRBD2. The V gene end was trimmed by 5 bases and the J gene end by 4 bases; junction bases not matched to a gene: 8. This CDR3 comprises 17 residues. The germline gives CDR1 MNHNS, CDR2 SASEGT. CDR3: CASSTSGLAGGAETQYF. The CDR3 region has the DNA TGTGCCAGCAGTACAAGTGGACTAGCGGGGGGGGCAGAGACCCAGTACTTC.

The chain carries TRBV2 and TRBJ2-5, with 9 bases that match TRBD1. Unmatched junction bases numbered 31, after V lost 8 bases and J lost 3 bases. This CDR3 is built from 22 residues. The germline V gene encodes CDR1 SNHLY and CDR2 FYNNEI. The CDR3 nucleotides are TGTGCCAGCCATACTGGGAGATTCTTCGAGGGGACAGGGCAGGGGGCGAAAGAGACCCAGTACTTC. Protein product: CASHTGRFFEGTGQGAKETQYF.

The chain couples TRBV27 to TRBJ2-7, with 7 bases matching TRBD2. Germline lookup yields CDR1 MNHEY and CDR2 SMNVEV (reference sequence). V trimming: 6 bases; J trimming: 2 bases; junction bases outside the gene matches: 10. The CDR3 is 15 amino acids. In nucleotides, the CDR3 is TGTGCCAGCAGGGGGAGGGGTGGTTCTGCCTACGAGCAGTACTTC. It specifies CASRGRGGSAYEQYF.

This clonotype was seen ten or more times. V and J are TRBV20-1 and TRBJ2-7, with TRBD2 identical over 9 bases. The CDR3 consists of 15 residues. CDR1 and CDR2 from the germline V gene are DFQATT and SNEGSKA (reference sequence). V lost 3 bases, J lost 2 bases, and 8 bases stayed unmatched. This chain's CDR3 is CSASGKLAGTYEQYF. The CDR3 DNA follows: TGCAGTGCTAGCGGGAAGCTAGCGGGAACCTACGAGCAGTACTTC.

In this sample, this clonotype turned up many times. The genes are TRBV3-1 and TRBJ2-7; D unresolved. The CDR3 covers 11 residues. Germline lookup yields CDR1 LGHDT and CDR2 YNNKEL (reference sequence). V lost 3 bases and J 7 bases, leaving 7 bases between the germline ends. The CDR3, as DNA: TGTGCCAGCAGCCATAAGGGAGAGCAGTACTTC. It is translated as CASSHKGEQYF.

In its sample, this clonotype was seen many times. The CDR3 spells CASSPDYRDSYINEQFF. The CDR3 DNA is TGTGCCAGCTCACCAGATTACCGGGACAGCTATATCAATGAGCAGTTCTTC. The chain carries TRBV18 and TRBJ2-1, with 7 bases identical to TRBD1. V was clipped by 2 bases and J by 6 bases; unmatched bases: 13. The CDR3 has 17 residues. Germline CDR1 KGHSH, CDR2 LQKENI. The variable domain in full, completed from reference TRBV18 and TRBJ2-1, reads NAGVMQNPRHLVRRRGQEARLRCSPMKGHSHVYWYRQLPEEGLKFMVYLQKENIIDESGMPKERFSAEFPKEGPSILRIQQVVRGDSAAYFCASSPDYRDSYINEQFFGPGTRLTVL.

Written as DNA, the CDR3 is TGTGCCTGGAGTCCGGACTCACCCTACAATGAGCAGTTCTTC. Amino acids: CAWSPDSPYNEQFF. J is TRBJ2-1 and V is TRBV30; D is perhaps TRBD2 (5 bases). Trimming shortened V by 2 bases and J by 2 bases, and 10 bases separated the two germline ends. CDR1 and CDR2 (germline): GTSNPN, SVGIG (reference sequence). The CDR3 runs to 14 residues. Complete variable domain (other parts from reference TRBV30 and TRBJ2-1): SQTIHQWPATLVQPVGSPLSLECTVEGTSNPNLYWYRQAAGRGLQLLFYSVGIGQISSEVPQNLSASRPQDRQFILSSKKLLLSDSGFYLCAWSPDSPYNEQFFGPGTRLTVL.

This clonotype has ten or more counts. The V and J genes are TRBV29-1 and TRBJ1-1; the match to TRBD1 covers 9 bases. The ends lost 4 bases at V and 1 base at J; junction bases unmatched: 4. The CDR3 loop spans 14 amino acids. Germline values: CDR1 SQVTM, CDR2 ANQGSEA. For the CDR3, the DNA is TGCAGCGTTGTACAGGGGGCAGGGAACACTGAAGCTTTCTTT. It is translated as CSVVQGAGNTEAFF. Variable domain in full (rest from reference TRBV29-1 and TRBJ1-1): SAVISQKPSRDICQRGTSLTIQCQVDSQVTMMFWYRQQPGQSLTLIATANQGSEATYESGFVIDKFPISRPNLTFSTLTVSNMSPEDSSIYLCSVVQGAGNTEAFFGQGTRLTVV.

In its sample, this clonotype was seen many times. The rearrangement uses TRBV12-3 or TRBV12-4 and TRBJ2-3, with D possibly matching TRBD2 (5 bases). Trimming cost V 4 bases and J 1 base, with 6 bases left between them. This CDR3 is built from 13 residues. The CDR3 DNA reads TGTGCCAGCAGTTCGCGGGGCACAGATACGCAGTATTTT. It specifies CASSSRGTDTQYF.

In this sample, this clonotype turned up many times. This sequence joins TRBV20-1 and TRBJ1-3, with D perhaps TRBD1 (6 bases). This CDR3 region has 15 residues. V lost 6 bases and J 2 bases, leaving 17 bases between the germline ends. Germline loops: CDR1 DFQATT, CDR2 SNEGSKA (reference sequence). Here the CDR3 reads CSAHTGNQAGNTIYF. CDR3 nucleotide sequence: TGCAGTGCCCATACAGGGAATCAGGCTGGAAACACCATATATTTT.

As concerns this clonotype: The CDR3 ends on some other residue instead of the conserved phenylalanine or tryptophan, so this is likely a read error. The chain combines TRBV7-9 with TRBJ2-7, with D uncertain. The V end lost 5 bases, the J end lost 2 bases, and 10 bases lay between the germline ends. CDR3 size: 13 residues. Germline V gene sequence: CDR1 SEHNR, CDR2 FQNEAQ (reference sequence). CDR3 amino acids: CASSIVRAYEQYL. Here the CDR3 DNA reads TGTGCCAGCAGCATAGTACGGGCCTACGAGCAGTACTTA.

Remarks on this clonotype: A much larger clone lies one base from this, so it may be a read error. The chain uses TRBV9 and TRBJ1-1; tentative D call: TRBD1 (6 bases). There are 15 residues in the CDR3. Germline V gives CDR1 SGDLS, CDR2 YYNGEE. CDR3 loop: CASSVAGRGNTGAFF. The CDR3, as DNA: TGTGCCAGCAGCGTAGCGGGGAGGGGGAACACTGGAGCTTTCTTT.